One sample yielded the 23 T cell receptor beta chains listed below, sequenced in a study of T cells in Graves' hyperthyroidism and ophthalmopathy. Amplification of TCR beta CDR3 regions used RNA as the template. With the HTBI primer set, the TCR CDR3 went through a first round of RT-PCR. Each CDR3 protein gets one entry after TCRdb re-called the multiplex PCR reads with MiXCR. The table shows around 200,000 distinct CDR3 sequences, with roughly 18% occurring only once. The sequencing sample was made of blood. The receptors were sampled from a man aged 40-50 years with Graves' hyperthyroidism.

Of note for this clonotype: A read error may be the cause here, since a much bigger clone is one base away. The chain uses TRBV28 and TRBJ2-5; TRBD1 matches at 8 bases. CDR1 is MDHEN and CDR2 is SYDVKM in the germline V gene. There are 16 residues in the CDR3. V gave up 5 bases and J gave up 5 bases; unmatched junction bases: 13. CDR3 DNA: TGTGCCAGCAGTCTCCTAGGACAGGGCGGTACGGAGACCCAGTACTTC. It is translated as CASSLLGQGGTETQYF.

This clonotype occurred a few times. The chain links TRBV5-1 to TRBJ2-3; 7 bases align to TRBD1. The CDR3 is 15 amino acids. V was clipped by 5 bases and J by 4 bases; unmatched bases: 10. Germline V CDR1 and CDR2: SGHRS, YFSETQ. The chain's CDR3 is CASRRPGQSADTQYF. CDR3 sequence (DNA): TGCGCCAGCAGAAGACCGGGACAGAGCGCAGATACGCAGTATTTT.

The rearrangement uses TRBV29-1 and TRBJ1-6; 9 nucleotides match TRBD1. Per the germline V gene, CDR1 is SQVTM and CDR2 is ANQGSEA. Trimming at V came to 7 bases and at J to 4 bases, leaving 8 bases not matched to a gene. This CDR3 spans 15 amino acids. The CDR3 DNA reads TGCAGCGCAACGACGGGACAGGGATATAATTCACCCCTCCACTTT. It yields the protein CSATTGQGYNSPLHF.

This chain connects TRBV14 to TRBJ2-1, with D possibly TRBD2 on 5 matching bases. Between the trimmed V and J ends, which lost 3 bases and 4 bases, there was a span of 19 bases. The length of the CDR3 is 17 residues. Germline CDR1 reads SGHDN; CDR2 reads FVKESK. CDR3 nucleotides: TGTGCCAGCAGCCAGGCGCCCCGGACTGTGATATACAATGAGCAGTTCTTC. This sequence encodes CASSQAPRTVIYNEQFF.

At least ten counts were recorded for this clonotype. The CDR3 protein is CASSLGGNHGYTF. CDR3 bases: TGTGCCAGCAGCTTAGGAGGGAATCATGGCTACACCTTC. The chain couples TRBV7-2 to TRBJ1-2; unclear D gene. From germline, CDR1 is SGHTA and CDR2 FQGNSA. The CDR3 covers 13 residues. Trimming cost V 1 base and J 6 bases, with 9 bases left between them.

This clonotype appeared once. This chain links TRBV11-2 with TRBJ2-5; 10 bases fit TRBD2. Germline CDR1 reads SGHAT; CDR2 reads FQNNGV. The V and J ends lost 5 bases and 4 bases, in that order; junction bases with no gene match: 10. The CDR3 covers 16 residues. The CDR3 region is CASSQHSSGGGETQYF. The CDR3 nucleotides are TGTGCCAGCAGCCAACACTCTAGCGGGGGAGGAGAGACCCAGTACTTC.

This clonotype was seen many times. This chain uses TRBV20-1 with TRBJ2-3; no clear D gene. The CDR3 sequence is 15 residues long. V was shortened by 5 bases and J by 1 base, with 16 bases between the two germline ends. CDR1 is DFQATT and CDR2 is SNEGSKA in the germline V gene (reference sequence). The CDR3 reads CSALDDSRGTDTQYF. In DNA, the CDR3 is TGCAGTGCTCTCGACGACTCCCGGGGCACAGATACGCAGTATTTT.

This clonotype has a count of ten or more. V is TRBV5-5 and J is TRBJ2-7, with D maybe TRBD1 (6 bases). This CDR3 has 14 amino acids. The V gene lost 1 base and the J gene lost 0 bases, with 8 bases spanning the gap. The V gene's germline CDR1 is SGHKS and CDR2 YYEKEE (reference sequence). CDR3: CASSLTGPSYEQYF. The CDR3 bases are TGTGCCAGCAGCTTGACAGGGCCCTCCTACGAGCAGTACTTC.

There are many counts of this clonotype. This sequence joins TRBV2 and TRBJ2-3; 14 bases map to TRBD2. The CDR3 has 17 residues. With V trimmed by 7 bases and J by 5 bases, 11 bases remained unmatched. CDR1 SNHLY and CDR2 FYNNEI come from the germline V gene. The CDR3 region is CASTARRLAGGQDTQYF. CDR3 DNA sequence: TGTGCCAGCACCGCTCGGCGACTAGCGGGGGGGCAAGATACGCAGTATTTT.

The chain links TRBV6-2 or TRBV6-3 to TRBJ2-1; 8 bases are a match to TRBD2. J was trimmed by 13 bases and V by 6 bases; bases with no gene match: 11. The CDR3 is 13 amino acids. From germline, CDR1 is MNHEY and CDR2 SVGEGT. The CDR3 DNA reads TGTGCCAGCAGGGTGGGGGCAGCGGGGGTCCAGTTCTTC. Translating it yields CASRVGAAGVQFF.

This clonotype was detected a few times. This chain connects TRBV5-5 to TRBJ2-4; D is ambiguous. The germline V gene has CDR1 SGHKS and CDR2 YYEKEE (reference sequence). The CDR3 length is 15 residues. The germline V and J ends were trimmed by 2 bases and 0 bases, with 9 bases remaining between them. This CDR3 reads CASSLTLLAKNIQYF. The DNA of the CDR3 is TGTGCCAGCAGCTTAACCCTGTTAGCCAAAAACATTCAGTACTTC.

The rearrangement links TRBV19 to TRBJ2-2, with D perhaps matching TRBD2 (6 bases). Germline lookup yields CDR1 LNHDA and CDR2 SQIVND (reference sequence). Trimming stripped 7 bases from V and 0 bases from J, with 12 bases between. This CDR3 spans 15 amino acids. The CDR3 bases are TGTGCCAGTACCCCGGGGGAGGCGAACACCGGGGAGCTGTTTTTT. Its translation is CASTPGEANTGELFF.

The chain couples TRBV6-5 to TRBJ1-2; 9 positions match TRBD1. Germline-derived CDR1 and CDR2 are MNHEY and SVGAGI. The V segment lost 2 bases and the J segment 5 bases; nucleotides outside the gene matches: 12. There are 17 residues in the CDR3. The CDR3: CASSYTGTGFFGYGYTF. As DNA, the CDR3 is TGTGCCAGCAGTTACACCGGGACAGGGTTTTTTGGGTATGGCTACACCTTC.

This clonotype was found a few times. The J gene is TRBJ2-1, the V gene TRBV9; TRBD1 agrees at 7 bases. After removal of 0 bases from V and 7 bases from J, the junction contained 7 bases not matched to a gene. Per germline, CDR1 SGDLS and CDR2 YYNGEE. The CDR3 covers 15 residues. The CDR3 sequence is CASSVGAGGRNEQFF. The CDR3 DNA reads TGTGCCAGCAGCGTAGGAGCAGGGGGTCGGAATGAGCAGTTCTTC. The whole variable domain, filled in from reference TRBV9 and TRBJ2-1, reads DSGVTQTPKHLITATGQRVTLRCSPRSGDLSVYWYQQSLDQGLQFLIQYYNGEERAKGNILERFSAQQFPDLHSELNLSSLELGDSALYFCASSVGAGGRNEQFFGPGTRLTVL.

The chain couples TRBV6-1 to TRBJ2-7, with D possibly TRBD1 on 6 matching bases. Between the trimmed V and J ends, which lost 6 bases and 3 bases, there was a span of 18 bases. This CDR3 has 15 amino acids. Looked up from germline, CDR1 is MNHNS and CDR2 is SASEGT. CDR3 nucleotide sequence: TGTGCCAGCAGCAAGGGTACCGTAGGGGGCTACGAGCAGTACTTC. This translates into CASSKGTVGGYEQYF.

The gene calls are TRBV9 and TRBJ2-3, with D tentatively TRBD1 or TRBD2 (7 bases each). Trimming left V 3 bases short and J 3 bases short, with 14 bases between. Germline values: CDR1 SGDLS, CDR2 YYNGEE. The CDR3 spans 15 residues. The CDR3 DNA reads TGTGCCAGCAGCGCCCAGGGGGAGGGGACAGATACGCAGTATTTT. It translates to CASSAQGEGTDTQYF.

This clonotype was observed a handful of times. The V gene is TRBV20-1, the J gene TRBJ2-3; TRBD2 matches 10 bases. V shed 5 bases and J 8 bases; nucleotides not matched to a gene: 16. CDR1 and CDR2 from the germline V gene are DFQATT and SNEGSKA (reference sequence). CDR3 length: 16 residues. The CDR3: CSALSTIAGGAPTQYF. The CDR3, as DNA: TGCAGTGCTCTATCCACAATAGCGGGGGGCGCGCCTACGCAGTATTTT.

CDR3: CSVRGISYNEQFF. The CDR3 DNA follows: TGCAGCGTCCGGGGAATTTCCTACAATGAGCAGTTCTTC. V is TRBV29-1 and J is TRBJ2-1; weak D call: TRBD2 (5 bases). In germline, CDR1 is SQVTM, CDR2 ANQGSEA. The CDR3 spans 13 residues. V was clipped by 6 bases and J by 1 base, with 10 bases between them.

The V gene is TRBV10-2, the J gene TRBJ1-5, with TRBD1 identical over 7 bases. The germline V gene has CDR1 WSHSY and CDR2 SAAADI. V shed 3 bases and J 3 bases; nucleotides not matched to a gene: 11. This CDR3 region has 17 residues. The CDR3 region is CASSDFPRGQNNQPQHF. CDR3 in DNA: TGCGCCAGCAGTGATTTCCCCCGGGGACAGAACAATCAGCCCCAGCATTTT.

This clonotype was detected only a few times. The chain combines TRBV19 with TRBJ2-3; TRBD1 matches at 7 bases. The CDR3 length is 14 residues. Losses at the gene ends were 5 bases for V and 2 bases for J; bases not matched to a gene: 4. Germline values: CDR1 LNHDA, CDR2 SQIVND (reference sequence). The CDR3, as DNA: TGTGCCAGTAGTGCGACAGGGTCCACAGATACGCAGTATTTT. Encoded protein: CASSATGSTDTQYF. The full variable domain, rest sourced from reference TRBV19 and TRBJ2-3, is DGGITQSPKYLFRKEGQNVTLSCEQNLNHDAMYWYRQDPGQGLRLIYYSQIVNDFQKGDIAEGYSVSREKKESFPLTVTSAQKNPTAFYLCASSATGSTDTQYFGPGTRLTVL.

This chain connects TRBV10-1 to TRBJ2-2, with D unresolved. The CDR3 is 17 residues long. Germline CDR1 WNHNN, CDR2 SYGVQD (reference sequence). With 3 bases removed from V and 7 bases from J, the gap between germline ends came to 21 bases. CDR3: CASSDPTLGSVIGELFF. The DNA of the CDR3 is TGCGCCAGCAGTGATCCTACCCTAGGGTCGGTGATCGGGGAGCTGTTTTTT.

This clonotype was found many times. CDR3 protein: CASSANRRGGGTDTQYF. In DNA, the CDR3 is TGTGCCAGCAGCGCAAACCGGCGGGGGGGCGGCACAGATACGCAGTATTTT. The genes are TRBV9 and TRBJ2-3, with 9 bases fitting TRBD2. Germline CDR1 reads SGDLS; CDR2 reads YYNGEE. V was clipped by 3 bases and J by 1 base; unmatched bases: 9. The CDR3 contains 17 residues.

V usage is TRBV9 and J usage is TRBJ1-1; D remains ambiguous. Deletions cut 4 bases from V and 1 base from J, with 8 bases between. Germline CDR1 is SGDLS and CDR2 is YYNGEE. The CDR3 covers 13 residues. CDR3 DNA: TGTGCCAGCAGCCAACTAGGGAACACTGAAGCTTTCTTT. Amino acids: CASSQLGNTEAFF. Full variable domain (remainder filled in from reference TRBV9 and TRBJ1-1): DSGVTQTPKHLITATGQRVTLRCSPRSGDLSVYWYQQSLDQGLQFLIQYYNGEERAKGNILERFSAQQFPDLHSELNLSSLELGDSALYFCASSQLGNTEAFFGQGTRLTVV.